This entry describes one T cell receptor beta chain. What it binds is not known. The data are from a study of cytomegalovirus exposure and HLA in healthy donors. Study-wide background: The early release's HLA-typed donors yielded 65 million to 85 million unique TCRs.

The study, taken as a whole, reports: High sensitivity and specificity were reportedly achieved when the classifier diagnosed cytomegalovirus status. An analysis that came later showed most CMV-associated TCR beta chains appearing HLA-restricted.

V gave up 1 base and J gave up 5 bases, with 3 bases separating them. Germline V lookup: CDR1 DFQATT, CDR2 SNEGSKA (reference sequence). The CDR3 sequence is 11 residues long. PCR primers comprised 60 Vbeta and 13 Jbeta primers. The method was immunoSEQ multiplex PCR; TCRdb's version includes in-frame clones alone and lacks a portion of them. The data contain 90,000 to 150,000 clones, about 80% of them singletons. This TCR was recovered from a human donor in good health. Sequenced material: PBMCs. The rearrangement uses TRBV20-1 and TRBJ2-4; no reliable D call. Here the CDR3 DNA reads TGCAGTGCTAGAGGAGAAAACATTCAGTACTTC. It yields the protein CSARGENIQYF.